The following is a TCR beta chain sequence with its context. This clone appeared a single time. Its antigen is not yet known. It has no much larger one-base neighbor in the sample; base qualities were not kept. The entry originates in a study of blood T cell repertoires in COVID-19 (dated by TCRdb to 2020 to 2022). The study in broad terms: The collaborator samples originated in the United States, Italy and Spain and spanned the acute and convalescent phases of COVID-19. Subjects who had been exposed to COVID-19, were actively infected with it, or had recovered from it provided the deeply sampled blood TCRbeta repertoires that made up the dataset. The material from the prospective study consisted of cDNA or gDNA derived from T cells, B-cell-depleted T cells, or PBMCs. Where HLA class I and class II types were available, the types were taken from metadata supplied by the sample provider, not from assay-based typing. A freely available public database, intended as a resource for researchers studying the immune response to SARS-CoV-2, is where the repertoires were released. Samples came from the ongoing ImmuneRACE study (first 160 participants) plus 1,254 subjects from 6 global collaborators. A de-identified subject ID, COVID-19 status, age in years and sex were almost always included in the sample metadata.

One collaborating source in Seattle enrolled patients during active infection and followed them longitudinally through the course of disease. Collaborating institutions collected whole blood in K2EDTA tubes following their own protocols. For TCRbeta analysis, collaborators shipped samples in one of three forms: frozen whole blood, isolated PBMCs, or DNA extracted from either of those sample types. TCRbeta CDR3 regions were amplified from genomic DNA by means of the immunoSEQ Assay, a bias-controlled multiplex PCR. The study's processing was this. The number of nucleated cells in each sample was estimated by amplification of reference gene primers within the assay. Sequence reads were collapsed and filtered to measure the absolute abundance of every unique TCRbeta CDR3 rearrangement. For each sample, productive Simpson clonality was calculated as the square root of Simpson's diversity index across productive rearrangements. TCRdb stores this immuneACCESS table with in-frame sequences only. Part of the clones is absent; in the studies checked, under half of the shortfall reflects unresolved V genes, and no reason is known for the rest. The V and J calls and clone size are taken from that table; D and trimming were inferred from the DNA. The sample yields some 170,000 clones; roughly 81% were counted once. The ten largest clones add up to approximately 11% of the sample.

Here is what the overall study found, with its caveats: The amount of clinical and demographic metadata varied by source and participant and was provided uncurated.

Relative to germline, V is 1 base shorter and J is 6 bases shorter, with 6 bases between their ends. The CDR1 and CDR2 encoded by the germline V gene (reference sequence) are SEHNR and FQNEAQ. The CDR3 runs 12 residues from the cysteine to the phenylalanine. The only DNA kept is the CDR3, 36 bases in frame from the first base. The sequence is built from TRBV7-9 and TRBJ1-1, with the D gene call left open. The sequenced material came from peripheral blood. The source is a woman aged 40 to 50 with COVID-19, enrolled during active disease. The CDR3 corresponds to CASSLVVSEAFF. The nucleotides are TGTGCCAGCAGCTTAGTAGTTTCTGAAGCTTTCTTT.